One and the same sample provided the 30 T cell receptor beta chains below, sequenced in a study of cytomegalovirus exposure and HLA in healthy donors. The primer mix had 60 Vbeta and 13 Jbeta primers. The repertoire was sequenced with immunoSEQ multiplex PCR; TCRdb's copy has only in-frame clones and lacks some. The sample consists of around 150,000 clones, 65% to 80% of them appearing once. What was sequenced was PBMCs. The receptors derive from a man between 35 and 55 years old in good health and CMV-seropositive.

V and J are TRBV28 and TRBJ1-2, with 10 bases fitting TRBD1. This CDR3 has 14 amino acids. Germline V lookup: CDR1 MDHEN, CDR2 SYDVKM. V trimming: 8 bases; J trimming: 4 bases; junction bases outside the gene matches: 7. The CDR3 sequence is CASRKRTGGYGYTF. CDR3 DNA: TGTGCCAGCCGAAAGCGGACAGGGGGCTATGGCTACACCTTC.

The gene calls are TRBV6-1 and TRBJ2-2; D gene unclear. The CDR3 sequence is 14 residues long. Germline CDR1 reads MNHNS; CDR2 reads SASEGT. Trimming shortened V by 5 bases and J by 1 base, and 8 bases separated the two germline ends. This chain's CDR3 is CASSRGLNTGELFF. For the CDR3, the DNA is TGTGCCAGCAGTCGCGGTTTGAACACCGGGGAGCTGTTTTTT.

CDR3 residues: CASSPTRSQETQYF. CDR3 sequence (DNA): TGTGCCAGCAGCCCCACGCGCTCCCAAGAGACCCAGTACTTC. V is TRBV11-3 and J is TRBJ2-5; D remains ambiguous. V dropped 5 bases and J dropped 1 base, with 11 bases sitting between them. There are 14 residues in the CDR3. Germline CDR1 and CDR2: SGHNT and YENEEA.

The rearrangement links TRBV28 to TRBJ1-1; D perhaps matches TRBD1 (5 bases). Trimming removed 2 bases at V and 5 bases at J, with 12 bases between. There are 14 residues in the CDR3. In germline, CDR1 is MDHEN, CDR2 SYDVKM. The CDR3 DNA is TGTGCCAGCAGTTTACCAGGGATGAGAACTGAAGCTTTCTTT. Residues: CASSLPGMRTEAFF.

The chain links TRBV27 to TRBJ2-7; 12 bases agree with TRBD2. The ends lost 5 bases at V and 6 bases at J; junction bases unmatched: 11. From germline, CDR1 is MNHEY and CDR2 SMNVEV (reference sequence). The CDR3 spans 16 residues. The DNA for the CDR3 is TGTGCCAGCAGTCAATGGACTAGCGGGACCTTAGGCGAGCAGTACTTC. Translated, it gives CASSQWTSGTLGEQYF.

This clone was observed a few times. The chain employs TRBV6-1 and TRBJ2-7; 11 bases map to TRBD2. V lost 6 bases to trimming and J lost 4 bases; unmatched junction nucleotides: 5. The CDR3 covers 14 residues. Germline-derived CDR1 and CDR2 are MNHNS and SASEGT. The CDR3 nucleotides read TGTGCCAGCAGCCCTACTAGCGGGAGTTACGAGCAGTACTTC. This codes for CASSPTSGSYEQYF.

The chain couples TRBV6-1 to TRBJ1-5; D may be TRBD1 (5 bases). In germline, CDR1 is MNHNS, CDR2 SASEGT. Trimming stripped 0 bases from V and 2 bases from J, with 8 bases between. The CDR3 runs 15 residues. The chain's CDR3 is CASSEAPGGNQPQHF. CDR3 nucleotide sequence: TGTGCCAGCAGTGAAGCGCCGGGGGGCAATCAGCCCCAGCATTTT.

V and J are TRBV11-2 and TRBJ2-5; 12 nucleotides match TRBD2. CDR1 and CDR2 (germline): SGHAT, FQNNGV. Trimming at V came to 6 bases and at J to 5 bases, leaving 13 bases not matched to a gene. CDR3 length: 17 residues. The CDR3 here is CASSFAPGLAGLETQYF. The CDR3 DNA reads as TGTGCCAGCAGTTTTGCCCCCGGACTAGCGGGATTGGAGACCCAGTACTTC.

The chain has TRBV13 and TRBJ2-1, with D perhaps matching TRBD2 (5 bases). Germline V lookup: CDR1 PRHDT, CDR2 FYEKMQ (reference sequence). The CDR3 is made up of 13 amino acids. Between the trimmed V and J ends, which lost 4 bases and 9 bases, there was a span of 13 bases. This chain's CDR3 is CASSSLRTFEQFF. DNA of the CDR3: TGTGCCAGCAGCTCCCTTCGGACTTTTGAGCAGTTCTTC.

J is TRBJ1-5 and V is TRBV30, with 7 nucleotides matching TRBD1. This CDR3 region has 13 residues. The J segment lost 2 bases and the V segment lost 5 bases, leaving 3 bases of the junction unmatched. Germline V gives CDR1 GTSNPN, CDR2 SVGIG (reference sequence). CDR3 residues: CAWRTGGNQPQHF. The CDR3, as DNA: TGTGCCTGGCGAACAGGGGGCAATCAGCCCCAGCATTTT.

The rearrangement joins TRBV28 to TRBJ2-3; 9 positions agree with TRBD1. V dropped 6 bases and J dropped 4; count of bases not matched to a gene: 8. The CDR3 is 15 amino acids. The germline gives CDR1 MDHEN, CDR2 SYDVKM. The CDR3 DNA reads as TGTGCCAGCAGCGATCCGGGACAGGGATCAGATACGCAGTATTTT. Translation: CASSDPGQGSDTQYF.

V and J are TRBV7-9 and TRBJ1-2; 7 nucleotides agree with TRBD1. This CDR3 is 13 amino acids long. In germline, CDR1 is SEHNR, CDR2 FQNEAQ (reference sequence). Trimming removed 4 bases from V and 3 bases from J; junction bases left unmatched: 2. CDR3 residues: CASSSGTDYGYTF. The CDR3 nucleotides read TGTGCCAGCAGCTCAGGGACAGACTATGGCTACACCTTC.

This chain links TRBV2 with TRBJ2-7; TRBD2 matches at 13 bases. The junction had 15 bases not matched to a gene; V was cut back by 8 bases and J by 2 bases. Germline V gives CDR1 SNHLY, CDR2 FYNNEI. The CDR3 covers 18 residues. CDR3: CASAPGLAGRTITYEQYF. CDR3 in DNA: TGTGCCAGCGCTCCGGGACTAGCGGGACGCACTATTACCTACGAGCAGTACTTC.

This clone has more than one count but fewer than ten. The rearrangement links TRBV28 to TRBJ2-1; 7 bases are shared with TRBD1. Germline V gene lookup returns CDR1 MDHEN and CDR2 SYDVKM. The CDR3 is made up of 14 amino acids. V lost 4 bases and J lost 4; bases outside the gene matches: 4. As DNA, the CDR3 is TGTGCCAGCAGTTCCGGGACAGATTACAATGAGCAGTTCTTC. Translation: CASSSGTDYNEQFF. The whole variable domain, remainder taken from reference TRBV28 and TRBJ2-1, is DVKVTQSSRYLVKRTGEKVFLECVQDMDHENMFWYRQDPGLGLRLIYFSYDVKMKEKGDIPEGYSVSREKKERFSLILESASTNQTSMYLCASSSGTDYNEQFFGPGTRLTVL.

The chain uses TRBV6-4 and TRBJ1-1; TRBD1 is a possible D gene (5 bases). The CDR3 sequence is 18 residues long. Trimming shortened V by 2 bases and J by 3 bases, and 22 bases separated the two germline ends. Germline V lookup: CDR1 MRHNA, CDR2 SNTAGT. The CDR3 reads CASSDRVAGPPKDTEAFF. The CDR3 region has the DNA TGTGCCAGCAGTGACAGGGTGGCAGGGCCCCCGAAAGACACTGAAGCTTTCTTT.

The CDR3, as DNA: TGCGCCAGCGGACTAGCGGGAGGGATGGGAGATACGCAGTATTTT. Its protein product is CASGLAGGMGDTQYF. This rearrangement joins TRBV10-2 to TRBJ2-3; 15 bases are a match to TRBD2. V was clipped by 8 bases and J by 5 bases; unmatched bases: 5. Per the germline V gene, CDR1 is WSHSY and CDR2 is SAAADI. The CDR3 has 15 amino acids.

The chain recombines TRBV27 with TRBJ2-7, with 7 bases aligning to TRBD1. Germline-derived CDR1 and CDR2 are MNHEY and SMNVEV (reference sequence). The V and J ends lost 5 bases and 0 bases, in that order; junction bases with no gene match: 10. The CDR3 contains 16 residues. The CDR3 loop is CASSPSGTEISYEQYF. CDR3 bases: TGTGCCAGCAGTCCCTCCGGGACAGAGATCTCCTACGAGCAGTACTTC.

The chain uses TRBV5-1 and TRBJ2-5; 7 bases match TRBD1. Germline loops: CDR1 SGHRS, CDR2 YFSETQ. J gave up 5 bases and V 1 base, and 5 bases lay outside the gene matches. The CDR3 covers 14 residues. CDR3 DNA: TGCGCCAGCAGCTTGAAACAGGGGAGTGAGACCCAGTACTTC. Protein: CASSLKQGSETQYF.

This clone occurred a few times. The chain carries TRBV2 and TRBJ2-2; TRBD2 aligns across 9 bases. V lost 8 bases to trimming and J lost 1 base; unmatched junction nucleotides: 8. In germline, CDR1 is SNHLY, CDR2 FYNNEI. This CDR3 spans 16 amino acids. This CDR3 is CASCPRLAVNTGELFF. In nucleotides, the CDR3 is TGTGCCAGCTGCCCAAGACTAGCGGTGAACACCGGGGAGCTGTTTTTT. Variable domain in full (rest from reference TRBV2 and TRBJ2-2): EPEVTQTPSHQVTQMGQEVILRCVPISNHLYFYWYRQILGQKVEFLVSFYNNEISEKSEIFDDQFSVERPDGSNFTLKIRSTKLEDSAMYFCASCPRLAVNTGELFFGEGSRLTVL.

The rearrangement joins TRBV6-1 to TRBJ1-1; D may be TRBD1 (6 bases). Germline V gene data show CDR1 as MNHNS and CDR2 as SASEGT. The CDR3 is 15 residues long. Between the trimmed V and J ends, which lost 4 bases and 2 bases, there was a span of 14 bases. CDR3: CASSGRTAFNTEAFF. The CDR3, as DNA: TGTGCCAGCAGTGGTCGGACAGCTTTCAACACTGAAGCTTTCTTT.

About this clone: Other DNA sequences of this sample code for an identical CDR3. This chain connects TRBV5-6 to TRBJ1-2; D gene unclear. Trimming left V 5 bases short and J 5 bases short, with 13 bases between. CDR3 size: 13 residues. CDR1 and CDR2 from the germline V gene are SGHDT and YYEEEE. CDR3 in DNA: TGTGCCAGCAGAGAACTCAGCGGGTATGGCTACACCTTC. It is translated as CASRELSGYGYTF.

The J gene is TRBJ1-1, the V gene TRBV11-3; tentatively, D is TRBD1 (5 bases). This CDR3 is 14 amino acids long. Trimming shortened V by 4 bases and J by 2 bases, and 11 bases separated the two germline ends. The V gene's germline CDR1 is SGHNT and CDR2 YENEEA. The CDR3 reads CASSWGGSNTEAFF. CDR3 nucleotides: TGTGCCAGCAGCTGGGGGGGTTCCAACACTGAAGCTTTCTTT.

This chain uses TRBV6-1 with TRBJ2-2; 10 positions agree with TRBD2. V gave up 8 bases and J gave up 2 bases; unmatched junction bases: 5. The germline V gene has CDR1 MNHNS and CDR2 SASEGT. The CDR3 spans 15 residues. The CDR3 DNA sequence: TGTGCCAGCGGTACTAGCGGGACCAACACCGGGGAGCTGTTTTTT. Translated, it gives CASGTSGTNTGELFF.

This chain links TRBV19 with TRBJ1-2; the D gene is possibly TRBD1 (5 bases). This CDR3 is built from 13 residues. V was trimmed by 0 bases and J by 8 bases, leaving 10 bases between them. CDR1 LNHDA and CDR2 SQIVND come from the germline V gene (reference sequence). The CDR3 loop is CASSIDREGGYTF. The CDR3 nucleotides read TGTGCCAGTAGTATAGATCGGGAGGGGGGCTACACCTTC.

This clone was seen just once. The rearrangement links TRBV6-4 to TRBJ1-2, with D possibly TRBD1 on 5 matching bases. There are 13 residues in the CDR3. Trimming stripped 3 bases from V and 8 bases from J, with 13 bases between. The V gene's germline CDR1 is MRHNA and CDR2 SNTAGT. CDR3 amino acids: CASSESRAGGYTF. Here the CDR3 DNA reads TGTGCCAGCAGTGAATCCAGGGCAGGCGGCTACACCTTC.

This clone was seen a few times. Here the CDR3 reads CAGSTSGMTDTQYF. DNA of the CDR3: TGTGCCGGCTCCACTAGCGGGATGACAGATACGCAGTATTTT. The chain links TRBV7-2 to TRBJ2-3; 10 bases match TRBD2. J gave up 3 bases and V 11 bases, and 8 bases lay outside the gene matches. CDR3 length: 14 residues. The germline V gene encodes CDR1 SGHTA and CDR2 FQGNSA.

The V and J genes are TRBV5-3 and TRBJ1-1; 7 bases line up with TRBD1. Being an ORF, TRBV5-3 has a function that is uncertain. The CDR3 totals 16 residues. J gave up 5 bases and V 7 bases, and 17 bases lay outside the gene matches. The CDR3 protein is CARAVSRDRKGTEAFF. CDR3 nucleotide sequence: TGTGCCAGAGCGGTCTCACGGGACAGAAAAGGGACTGAAGCTTTCTTT.

This clone was observed a handful of times. Given the absence of the conserved phenylalanine or tryptophan at the CDR3 end, a read error is likely. The DNA is omitted, as the CDR3 cannot be located on it reliably, and the CDR3 follows TCRdb's listing. The chain recombines TRBV11-2 with TRBJ1-2. The germline V gene has CDR1 SGHAT and CDR2 FQNNGV. The CDR3 adds up to 12 amino acids, both ends counted. CDR3 region: CASSLVRPPKHY.

This clone was counted only a few times. The chain combines TRBV25-1 with TRBJ2-1; possibly TRBD2 for D (6 bases). V was shortened by 11 bases and J by 6 bases, with 11 bases between the two germline ends. Germline-derived CDR1 and CDR2 are MGHDK and SYGVNS. The CDR3 totals 11 residues. CDR3 sequence: CAVQRVNEQFF. The CDR3 DNA sequence: TGTGCCGTGCAGCGGGTCAATGAGCAGTTCTTC.

This chain connects TRBV5-1 to TRBJ1-1, with D tentatively TRBD1 (5 bases). V lost 3 bases and J lost 4, with 25 bases in between. CDR1 is SGHRS and CDR2 is YFSETQ in the germline V gene. The CDR3 extends over 18 amino acids. The CDR3 DNA sequence: TGCGCCAGCAGCTGGGGCCCAGGGTGGGACGAGCGGGGCACTGAAGCTTTCTTT. As protein: CASSWGPGWDERGTEAFF.